These 11 T cell receptor beta chains originate from one sample sequenced in a study of blood T cell repertoires in COVID-19. Libraries were prepared by immunoSEQ multiplex PCR; TCRdb keeps only in-frame clonotypes and omits some of them. This sample has 150,000 to 180,000 clones, with around 84% found just once. Sequencing input: peripheral blood. These TCRs come from a woman aged 45-65 years with acute or convalescent COVID-19.

V gene TRBV5-6 combines with J gene TRBJ1-5, with 9 bases identical to TRBD1. The CDR3 is 14 residues long. Germline V CDR1 and CDR2: SGHDT, YYEEEE. The ends lost 4 bases at V and 4 bases at J; junction bases unmatched: 3. CDR3 region: CASSRGQGNQPQHF. Written as DNA, the CDR3 is TGTGCCAGCAGCCGGGGACAGGGAAATCAGCCCCAGCATTTT.

As to this clone: Mismatch with germline at one junction end may stem from a read error. The J gene is TRBJ1-1, the V gene TRBV7-3; weak D call: TRBD1 (6 bases). The CDR3 spans 13 residues. The germline V gene has CDR1 SGHTA and CDR2 FQGTGA. CDR3 in amino acids: CASSFGQNSEAFF. The CDR3 bases are TGTGCCAGCAGCTTCGGACAGAACTCTGAAGCTTTCTTT.

The chain has TRBV28 and TRBJ1-1; 10 bases are shared with TRBD1. CDR1 and CDR2 from the germline V gene are MDHEN and SYDVKM. V shed 6 bases, J shed 8 bases, and the junction held 15 bases outside the gene matches. This CDR3 contains 16 residues. In DNA form, the CDR3 reads TGTGCCAGCAGCGACCCTACAAGACAGGGGGCGCAAGAAGCTTTCTTT. Its translation is CASSDPTRQGAQEAFF.

This clone was found a few times. This chain uses TRBV4-1 with TRBJ1-4, with 8 nucleotides matching TRBD1. This CDR3 spans 15 amino acids. V trimming: 5 bases; J trimming: 7 bases; junction bases outside the gene matches: 9. Looked up from germline, CDR1 is MGHRA and CDR2 is YSYEKL. The CDR3 region is CASSSDRVFTEKLFF. The DNA of the CDR3 is TGCGCCAGCAGCTCGGACAGGGTGTTTACTGAAAAACTGTTTTTT.

This clone came up once. The rearrangement joins TRBV6-6 to TRBJ1-1, with a weak D call TRBD1 (5 bases). The V gene lost 6 bases and the J gene lost 4 bases, with 12 bases spanning the gap. The V gene's germline CDR1 is MNHNY and CDR2 SVGAGI (reference sequence). The length of the CDR3 is 13 residues. The DNA of the CDR3 is TGTGCCAGCAGCCGAGTGGGGGGCACTGAAGCTTTCTTT. Amino acid sequence: CASSRVGGTEAFF.

This clone was detected a few times. Here the CDR3 reads CARQGGLGSAQYF. The CDR3 coding sequence is TGTGCCCGTCAAGGGGGCCTAGGCTCGGCCCAGTACTTC. J is TRBJ2-5 and V is TRBV2, with 7 bases fitting TRBD1. Germline V gene lookup returns CDR1 SNHLY and CDR2 FYNNEI. This CDR3 has 13 residues. Trimming at V came to 11 bases and at J to 9 bases, leaving 15 bases not matched to a gene.

This clone showed up just once. The chain carries TRBV12-5 and TRBJ1-6; 9 bases match TRBD1. The CDR3 totals 21 residues. V shed 6 bases, J shed 0 bases, and the junction held 18 bases outside the gene matches. Germline CDR1 reads LGHNT; CDR2 reads FRNRAP. In nucleotides, the CDR3 is TGTGCTAGTGGGGTCGGGACAGGGCGGCAAACACAGAGCTCCTATAATTCACCCCTCCACTTT. Translating it yields CASGVGTGRQTQSSYNSPLHF.

This chain uses TRBV18 with TRBJ2-3; 12 positions agree with TRBD2. CDR3 length: 16 amino acids. Per germline, CDR1 KGHSH and CDR2 LQKENI. Trimming at V came to 2 bases and at J to 4 bases, leaving 4 bases not matched to a gene. CDR3 nucleotides: TGTGCCAGCTCACCAAGAGGACTAGCGGGGTCAGATACGCAGTATTTT. It specifies CASSPRGLAGSDTQYF. The full variable domain, rest sourced from reference TRBV18 and TRBJ2-3, is NAGVMQNPRHLVRRRGQEARLRCSPMKGHSHVYWYRQLPEEGLKFMVYLQKENIIDESGMPKERFSAEFPKEGPSILRIQQVVRGDSAAYFCASSPRGLAGSDTQYFGPGTRLTVL.

This clone ranks as medium-sized. The V and J genes are TRBV18 and TRBJ2-5; TRBD2 is a possible D gene (5 bases). Germline V gene lookup returns CDR1 KGHSH and CDR2 LQKENI. The V and J ends lost 3 bases and 7 bases respectively, with 9 bases between them. The CDR3 extends over 12 amino acids. CDR3 loop: CASSPIEGTQYF. CDR3 DNA sequence: TGTGCCAGCTCACCCATAGAGGGGACCCAGTACTTC.

This chain joins TRBV19 and TRBJ1-5; weak D call: TRBD1 (6 bases). CDR3 length: 13 amino acids. Per germline, CDR1 LNHDA and CDR2 SQIVND (reference sequence). Between the trimmed V and J ends, which lost 4 bases and 6 bases, there was a span of 10 bases. CDR3 protein: CASSNPGVQPQHF. For the CDR3, the DNA is TGTGCCAGTAGTAATCCAGGGGTTCAGCCCCAGCATTTT.

This clone was recorded only once. The rearrangement links TRBV29-1 to TRBJ1-5, with 8 bases aligning to TRBD1. Germline V gene lookup returns CDR1 SQVTM and CDR2 ANQGSEA. The CDR3 has 12 residues. V trimming: 7 bases; J trimming: 4 bases; junction bases outside the gene matches: 3. The CDR3 sequence is CSAGQVNQPQHF. The CDR3 DNA is TGCAGCGCGGGACAGGTAAATCAGCCCCAGCATTTT.